These 8 T cell receptor beta chains originate from one sample sequenced in a study of T cell clonality in common variable immunodeficiency. Overall study results and limits: Fewer deletions and N-nucleotide insertions were reportedly seen in common variable immunodeficiency TCR beta sequences.

TCRdb's table, derived via immunoSEQ multiplex PCR, lists solely in-frame clones and lacks some. Sampling found some 42,000 clones, none seen once. No antigen has been identified for these receptors. The sample was peripheral blood mononuclear cells. The receptors were gathered from a human donor with common variable immunodeficiency.

This clone was recorded a few times. The read terminates 3 residues ahead of where the CDR3 ends, so the germline J gene completes it. The chain couples TRBV5-1 to TRBJ1-2, with D possibly matching TRBD1 (6 bases). Germline CDR1 is SGHRS and CDR2 is YFSETQ. The germline V and J ends were trimmed by 5 bases and 4 bases, with 9 bases remaining between them. This CDR3 spans 12 amino acids. Incomplete CDR3 DNA: TGCGCCAGCAGGACAGGCTCCTATGGC. It translates to CASRTGSYG. In full, the CDR3 is CASRTGSYGYTF. The variable domain in full, completed from reference TRBV5-1 and TRBJ1-2, reads KAGVTQTPRYLIKTRGQQVTLSCSPISGHRSVSWYQQTPGQGLQFLFEYFSETQRNKGNFPGRFSGRQFSNSRSEMNVSTLELGDSALYLCASRTGSYGYTFGSGTRLTVV.

About this clone itself: The read comes to an end 3 residues before the CDR3 does, leaving the germline J gene to fill in the end. The chain recombines TRBV5-1 with TRBJ2-5; D possibly corresponds to TRBD1 (6 bases). V lost 1 base, J lost 0 bases, and 19 bases lay in between. Germline values: CDR1 SGHRS, CDR2 YFSETQ. The CDR3 extends over 18 amino acids. The CDR3 here is CASSLLGQGPSNQETQYF. The DNA read from the CDR3 is TGCGCCAGCAGCTTGTTGGGACAAGGGCCCTCGAACCAAGAGACC.

About this clone itself: Coverage ceases 3 residues before the CDR3 finishes, and the germline J gene fills in the end. This chain connects TRBV7-6 to TRBJ2-5, with 10 positions matching TRBD2. The germline CDR1 and CDR2 sequences are SGHVS and FNYEAQ. V shed 1 base and J 7 bases; nucleotides not matched to a gene: 9. There are 16 residues in the CDR3. CDR3 DNA, as far as it was read: TGTGCCAGCAGCTTAGTCATTAGGCTAGCGGGGGCGACC. It yields the protein CASSLVIRLAGAT. The whole CDR3 sequence reads CASSLVIRLAGATQYF.

This clone was counted many times. The read ends 3 residues early relative to the CDR3; the germline J gene fills the gap. The chain has TRBV29-1 and TRBJ2-3, with D perhaps TRBD1 (6 bases). This CDR3 spans 11 amino acids. Trimming left V 4 bases short and J 5 bases short, with 7 bases between. CDR1 SQVTM and CDR2 ANQGSEA come from the germline V gene. CDR3 region: CSVGRGDTQYF. CDR3 DNA, as far as it was read: TGCAGCGTTGGCAGGGGAGATACG.

This clone was seen at least ten times. The CDR3 goes on 3 residues after the read ends, and that part is filled in from the germline J gene. The J gene is TRBJ1-3, the V gene TRBV19; TRBD1 is a possible D gene (6 bases). The CDR3 is 15 amino acids. V was shortened by 11 bases and J by 0 bases, with 17 bases between the two germline ends. From germline, CDR1 is LNHDA and CDR2 SQIVND (reference sequence). The CDR3 DNA, read in part, is TGTGCCTTCGCCTGGGGACACTCCTCTGGAAACACC. Amino acid sequence: CAFAWGHSSGNT. Given in full, the CDR3 is CAFAWGHSSGNTIYF. The full variable domain, in which reference TRBV19 and TRBJ1-3 provide the parts outside the CDR3, is DGGITQSPKYLFRKEGQNVTLSCEQNLNHDAMYWYRQDPGQGLRLIYYSQIVNDFQKGDIAEGYSVSREKKESFPLTVTSAQKNPTAFYLCAFAWGHSSGNTIYFGEGSWLTVV.

This clone was observed a few times. The CDR3 is cut off 3 residues early in the read; its end comes from the germline J gene. The rearrangement uses TRBV6-1 and TRBJ2-5; no reliable D call. The V gene lost 3 bases and the J gene lost 5 bases, with 7 bases spanning the gap. Germline values: CDR1 MNHNS, CDR2 SASEGT. The CDR3 is made up of 12 amino acids. The CDR3 loop is CASSERWETQYF. The CDR3 DNA, read in part, is TGTGCCAGCAGTGAGCGATGGGAGACC.

This clone was detected ten times or more. The read terminates 3 residues ahead of where the CDR3 ends, so the germline J gene completes it. The rearrangement joins TRBV19 to TRBJ1-3, with 8 bases fitting TRBD1. Germline lookup yields CDR1 LNHDA and CDR2 SQIVND (reference sequence). The CDR3 contains 14 residues. The CDR3 is CASNFAGQGAAIYF. The DNA read from the CDR3 is TGTGCCAGTAACTTCGCTGGGCAGGGGGCGGCT.

This clone was observed many times. The read finishes 3 residues shy of the CDR3 end, and the germline J gene is used to complete it. This chain connects TRBV7-2 to TRBJ2-7; D remains unclear. Trimming left V 2 bases short and J 4 bases short, with 12 bases between. CDR1 is SGHTA and CDR2 is FQGNSA in the germline V gene. This CDR3 contains 14 residues. The CDR3: CASSLTPQTYEQYF. Incomplete CDR3 DNA: TGTGCCAGCAGCTTAACCCCCCAAACTTACGAG.